This T cell receptor beta chain was sequenced during a study of shared clonotypes between healthy human individuals. With V trimmed by 6 bases and J by 3 bases, 9 bases remained unmatched. This CDR3 has 15 amino acids. Germline CDR1 MGHRA, CDR2 YSYEKL. CD45RO-negative, CCR7-selected cells formed the naive CD8 fraction, which excluded terminally differentiated effector memory CD45RA+ cells. The DNA input per sorted-subset replicate PCR was about 190 ng, corresponding to tens of thousands of T cell genomes. The data were produced by immunoSEQ multiplex PCR, yet TCRdb's version contains in-frame clones alone and is incomplete. The table has nearly 2 million clones, about 95% seen once.

The genes are TRBV4-1 and TRBJ2-5; 8 bases are a match to TRBD1. The source is a man younger than 35 in good health. Sample: naive CD8+ T cells sorted from blood. Here the CDR3 reads CASRIRDRSKETQYF. CDR3 nucleotides: TGCGCCAGCAGAATCCGGGACAGGTCGAAAGAGACCCAGTACTTC.